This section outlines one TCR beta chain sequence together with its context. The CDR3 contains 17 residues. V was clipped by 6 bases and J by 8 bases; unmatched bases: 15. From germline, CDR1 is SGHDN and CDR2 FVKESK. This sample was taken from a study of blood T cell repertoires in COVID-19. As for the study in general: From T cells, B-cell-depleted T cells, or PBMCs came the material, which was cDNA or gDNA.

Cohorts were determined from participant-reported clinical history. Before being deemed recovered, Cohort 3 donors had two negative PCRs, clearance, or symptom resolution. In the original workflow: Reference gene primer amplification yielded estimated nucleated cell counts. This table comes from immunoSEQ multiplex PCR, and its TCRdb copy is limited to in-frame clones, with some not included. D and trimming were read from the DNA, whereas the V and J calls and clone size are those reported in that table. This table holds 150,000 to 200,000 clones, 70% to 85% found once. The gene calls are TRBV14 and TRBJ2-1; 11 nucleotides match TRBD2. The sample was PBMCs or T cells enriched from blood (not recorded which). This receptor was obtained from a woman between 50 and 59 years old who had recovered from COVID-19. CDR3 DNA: TGTGCCAGCAGACCTACTCGACTAGCGGGAATTGGCCATGAGCAGTTCTTC. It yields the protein CASRPTRLAGIGHEQFF.